The rows below give T cell receptor beta chains drawn from one sample of a study of T cell repertoires in cytomegalovirus infection. No antigen has been assigned to these receptors. In TCRdb, the reads were re-called with MiXCR into one record per CDR3 protein. The data hold approximately 70,000 distinct CDR3 sequences, with around 21% observed a single time. Sequences were obtained from PBMCs, sequenced either directly or after in vitro stimulation (not recorded which). The receptors were gathered from a human donor in good health (CMV status not recorded). Some clones in this sample may be carry-over from other donors' samples. Each CDR3 is given with its conserved first and last residue. D genes are given only for firm matches. Clone size, where shown, is once, few, many, or a class for clones that have expanded.

few	TRBV6-1	-	TRBJ1-2	TGTGCCAGCAGTGAAAGCGCTAAGAAGATTGGCTACACCTTC	CASSESAKKIGYTF
many	TRBV7-6	TRBD2	TRBJ2-3	TGTGCCAGCAGCCCCCCTTTAGCGGGAGTCGCAGATACGCAGTATTTT	CASSPPLAGVADTQYF
few	TRBV4-2	-	TRBJ2-1	TGTGCCAGCAGCTTCCCTAGGGAAAGCAATGAGCAGTTCTTC	CASSFPRESNEQFF
many	TRBV7-9	TRBD1	TRBJ1-1	TGTGCCAGCAGCTTCCAAACAGGGGGCTTCGCTGAAGCTTTCTTT	CASSFQTGGFAEAFF
-	TRBV6-8	-	TRBJ2-6	TGTGCCAGCAGCAGTCAGGGTACCTCTGGGGCCAACGTCCTGACTTTC	CASSSQGTSGANVLTF
few	TRBV20-1	TRBD1	TRBJ1-5	TGCAGTGCTAGAGATCGGGGACAGGGAGGCAATCAGCCCCAGCATTTT	CSARDRGQGGNQPQHF
few	TRBV27	-	TRBJ1-2	TGTGCCAGTACGGGGGGCGATGGCTACACCTTC	CASTGGDGYTF
many	TRBV7-2	-	TRBJ1-1	TGTGCCAGCAGTGGAGGAGGGGGGGCCACTGAAGCTTTCTTT	CASSGGGGATEAFF
-	TRBV15	-	TRBJ2-1	TGTGCCACCAGCAGAGTACAATACAATGAGCAGTTCTTC	CATSRVQYNEQFF
few	TRBV4-3	-	TRBJ1-4	TGCGCCAGCAGCCAAGATGGGGTCTGGGGAGGAAAACTGTTTTTT	CASSQDGVWGGKLFF
-	TRBV6-1	TRBD1	TRBJ2-7	TGTGCCAGCACCAGGGACAGGCGCTCCTACGAGCAGTACTTC	CASTRDRRSYEQYF